This TCR beta chain is drawn from a study of shared clonotypes between healthy human individuals. TCRdb's copy holds only in-frame clones and misses some; the assay was immunoSEQ multiplex PCR. The table records a few million clones, about 92% of them present only once. V dropped 2 bases and J dropped 2 bases, with 10 bases sitting between them. The CDR3 consists of 14 residues. Germline CDR1 SGHRS, CDR2 YFSETQ. Of note for this clone: This same CDR3 is encoded by further DNA sequences in the sample.

The sample was naive CD4+ T cells sorted from blood. The subset denotes: CD45RA+ positively selected. V is TRBV5-1 and J is TRBJ1-2; no definite D call. This receptor was obtained from a man aged 18 to 29 in good health. In DNA, the CDR3 is TGCGCCAGCAGCTTAGCGACGGACAACTATGGCTACACCTTC. It translates to CASSLATDNYGYTF. Complete variable domain (other parts from reference TRBV5-1 and TRBJ1-2): KAGVTQTPRYLIKTRGQQVTLSCSPISGHRSVSWYQQTPGQGLQFLFEYFSETQRNKGNFPGRFSGRQFSNSRSEMNVSTLELGDSALYLCASSLATDNYGYTFGSGTRLTVV.